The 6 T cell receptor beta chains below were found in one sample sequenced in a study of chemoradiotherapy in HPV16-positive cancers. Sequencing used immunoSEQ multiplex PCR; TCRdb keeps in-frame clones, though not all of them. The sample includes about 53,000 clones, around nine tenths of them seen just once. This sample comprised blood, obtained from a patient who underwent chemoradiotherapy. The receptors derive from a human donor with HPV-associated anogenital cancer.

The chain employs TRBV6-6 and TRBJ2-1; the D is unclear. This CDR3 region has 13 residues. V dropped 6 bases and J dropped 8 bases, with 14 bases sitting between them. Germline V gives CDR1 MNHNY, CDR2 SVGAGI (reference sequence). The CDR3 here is CASSPVGPDEQFF. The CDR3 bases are TGTGCCAGCAGCCCGGTTGGGCCGGATGAGCAGTTCTTC.

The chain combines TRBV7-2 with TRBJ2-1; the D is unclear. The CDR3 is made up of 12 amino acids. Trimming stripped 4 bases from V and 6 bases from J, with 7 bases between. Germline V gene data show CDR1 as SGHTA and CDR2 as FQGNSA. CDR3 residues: CASSSAFNEQFF. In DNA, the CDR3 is TGTGCCAGCAGCTCAGCCTTCAATGAGCAGTTCTTC.

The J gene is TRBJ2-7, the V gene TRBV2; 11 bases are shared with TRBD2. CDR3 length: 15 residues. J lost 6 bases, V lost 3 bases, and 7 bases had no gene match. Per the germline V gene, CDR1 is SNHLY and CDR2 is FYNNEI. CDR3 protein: CASSEGTSGGPEQYF. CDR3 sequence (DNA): TGTGCCAGCAGTGAGGGGACTAGCGGAGGACCCGAGCAGTACTTC.

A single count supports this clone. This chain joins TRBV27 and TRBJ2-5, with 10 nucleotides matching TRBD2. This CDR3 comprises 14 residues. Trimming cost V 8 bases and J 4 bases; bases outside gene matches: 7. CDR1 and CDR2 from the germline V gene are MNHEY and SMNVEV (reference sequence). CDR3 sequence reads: CASGRSGGAETQYF. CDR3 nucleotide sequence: TGTGCCAGCGGGCGGAGCGGGGGGGCAGAGACCCAGTACTTC.

The DNA of the CDR3 is TGTGCCAGCAGCCCCACCGGGGACCATTTGCAGTTCTTC. Translated: CASSPTGDHLQFF. This chain uses TRBV4-2 with TRBJ2-1; the D call may be TRBD1 or TRBD2 (5 bases each). The CDR3 runs 13 residues. Trimming pared 4 bases from V and 12 bases from J, leaving 16 bases between. Per germline, CDR1 LGHNA and CDR2 YNFKEQ.

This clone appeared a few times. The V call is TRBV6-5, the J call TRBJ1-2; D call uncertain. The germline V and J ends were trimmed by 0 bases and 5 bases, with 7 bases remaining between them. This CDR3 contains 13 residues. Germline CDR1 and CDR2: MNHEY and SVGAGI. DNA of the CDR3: TGTGCCAGCAGTTACTCGAGGGCTTATGGCTACACCTTC. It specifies CASSYSRAYGYTF.